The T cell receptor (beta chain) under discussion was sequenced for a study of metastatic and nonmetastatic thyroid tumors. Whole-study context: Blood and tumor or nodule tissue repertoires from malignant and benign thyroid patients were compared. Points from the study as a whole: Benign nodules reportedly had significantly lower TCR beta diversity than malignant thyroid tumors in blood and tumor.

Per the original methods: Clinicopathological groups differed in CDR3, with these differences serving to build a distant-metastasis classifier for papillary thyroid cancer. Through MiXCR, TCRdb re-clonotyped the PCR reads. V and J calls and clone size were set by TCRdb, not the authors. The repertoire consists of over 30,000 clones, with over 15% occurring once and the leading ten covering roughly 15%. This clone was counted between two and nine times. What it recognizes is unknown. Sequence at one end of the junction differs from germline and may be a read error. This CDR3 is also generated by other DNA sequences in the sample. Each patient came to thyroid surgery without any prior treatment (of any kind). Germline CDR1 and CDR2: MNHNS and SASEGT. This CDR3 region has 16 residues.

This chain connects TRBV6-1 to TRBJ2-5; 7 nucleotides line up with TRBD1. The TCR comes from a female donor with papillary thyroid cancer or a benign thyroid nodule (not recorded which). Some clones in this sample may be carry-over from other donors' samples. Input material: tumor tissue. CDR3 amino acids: CASSLGGLLGGQTQYF. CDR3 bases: TGTGCCAGCAGTCTAGGGGGCCTTTTGGGTGGGCAGACCCAATACTTC.